Following are 14 T cell receptor beta chains from one sample sequenced in a study of cytomegalovirus exposure and HLA in healthy donors. The primer mix had 60 Vbeta and 13 Jbeta primers. Assay used: immunoSEQ multiplex PCR; TCRdb lists only in-frame clones, some missing. The sample consists of approximately 60,000 clones, 65% to 85% of them appearing once. Sequenced sample: PBMCs. The receptors were gathered from a man aged 25 to 40 in good health and CMV-seronegative.

V and J are TRBV18 and TRBJ1-4; 9 nucleotides agree with TRBD1. The CDR3 consists of 16 residues. After removal of 6 bases from V and 7 bases from J, the junction contained 12 bases not matched to a gene. Germline CDR1 reads KGHSH; CDR2 reads LQKENI. The CDR3 spells CASSQQRTGDREKLFF. Written as DNA, the CDR3 is TGTGCCAGCTCCCAACAGCGGACAGGGGATCGTGAAAAACTGTTTTTT.

V gene TRBV19 combines with J gene TRBJ1-1; D unclear. Germline CDR1 and CDR2: LNHDA and SQIVND (reference sequence). The CDR3 covers 12 residues. V dropped 7 bases and J dropped 3 bases, with 9 bases sitting between them. The CDR3 spells CASTLDYTEAFF. The CDR3 DNA sequence: TGTGCCAGTACCTTAGATTACACTGAAGCTTTCTTT.

A single count supports this clone. The rearrangement joins TRBV18 to TRBJ1-1, with a weak D call TRBD1 (6 bases). Trimming cost V 8 bases and J 0 bases, with 10 bases left between them. This CDR3 contains 13 residues. The germline CDR1 and CDR2 sequences are KGHSH and LQKENI. The CDR3 region has the DNA TGTGCCAGCCAGGACAGTGTGAACACTGAAGCTTTCTTT. This encodes CASQDSVNTEAFF.

The rearrangement links TRBV5-4 to TRBJ1-1, with D perhaps TRBD1 (5 bases). Trimming stripped 6 bases from V and 1 base from J, with 13 bases between. The germline gives CDR1 SGHNT, CDR2 YYREEE (reference sequence). The CDR3 spans 14 residues. The CDR3 loop reads CASTLLGGNTEAFF. CDR3 nucleotide sequence: TGTGCCAGCACCCTTTTGGGGGGGAACACTGAAGCTTTCTTT. The full variable domain, with the rest looked up from reference TRBV5-4 and TRBJ1-1, is ETGVTQSPTHLIKTRGQQVTLRCSSQSGHNTVSWYQQALGQGPQFIFQYYREEENGRGNFPPRFSGLQFPNYSSELNVNALELDDSALYLCASTLLGGNTEAFFGQGTRLTVV.

J is TRBJ2-5 and V is TRBV7-2; 7 nucleotides line up with TRBD2. The CDR3 has 14 amino acids. The V gene end was trimmed by 5 bases and the J gene end by 2 bases; junction bases not matched to a gene: 5. Germline V gene lookup returns CDR1 SGHTA and CDR2 FQGNSA. CDR3: CASSPTSVQETQYF. The DNA for the CDR3 is TGTGCCAGCAGCCCAACTAGCGTACAAGAGACCCAGTACTTC.

This chain joins TRBV5-1 and TRBJ2-5, with 8 bases identical to TRBD1. CDR1 and CDR2 from the germline V gene are SGHRS and YFSETQ. The J segment lost 5 bases and the V segment lost 4 bases, leaving 7 bases of the junction unmatched. The CDR3 runs 14 residues. CDR3 in amino acids: CASSTGQGRETQYF. The CDR3 bases are TGCGCCAGCAGCACCGGACAGGGCAGGGAGACCCAGTACTTC.

The V gene is TRBV4-1, the J gene TRBJ2-5, with D possibly being TRBD1 (6 bases). Trimming left V 3 bases short and J 2 bases short, with 10 bases between. This CDR3 region has 14 residues. CDR1 and CDR2 (germline): MGHRA, YSYEKL. CDR3 in amino acids: CASSHPDRQETQYF. The DNA for the CDR3 is TGCGCCAGCAGCCACCCGGACAGACAAGAGACCCAGTACTTC.

The rearrangement joins TRBV6-1 to TRBJ2-1, with no clear D. The CDR3 covers 12 residues. Deletions cut 6 bases from V and 3 bases from J, with 6 bases between. Germline lookup yields CDR1 MNHNS and CDR2 SASEGT. The chain's CDR3 is CASRSSYNEQFF. For the CDR3, the DNA is TGTGCCAGCAGATCTAGCTACAATGAGCAGTTCTTC.

The chain couples TRBV5-1 to TRBJ2-5; 8 bases align to TRBD2. J lost 3 bases, V lost 0 bases, and 1 base had no gene match. This CDR3 region has 14 residues. CDR1 and CDR2 (germline): SGHRS, YFSETQ. The CDR3 coding sequence is TGCGCCAGCAGCTTGGCCGGGGGGGAAGAGACCCAGTACTTC. As protein: CASSLAGGEETQYF. Filled out from reference TRBV5-1 and TRBJ2-5, the complete variable domain reads KAGVTQTPRYLIKTRGQQVTLSCSPISGHRSVSWYQQTPGQGLQFLFEYFSETQRNKGNFPGRFSGRQFSNSRSEMNVSTLELGDSALYLCASSLAGGEETQYFGPGTRLLVL.

This sequence joins TRBV21-1 and TRBJ1-1; the table names TRBD1, a call not compared with the DNA. TRBV21-1 counts as a pseudogene. The CDR3 extends over 15 amino acids. The CDR3 DNA is TGTGCCAGCAGCAAATGGACAGGGGGGAACACTGAAGCTTTCTTT. Protein sequence: CASSKWTGGNTEAFF.

V gene TRBV4-2 combines with J gene TRBJ2-3; 7 positions agree with TRBD2. After removal of 0 bases from V and 4 bases from J, the junction contained 1 base not matched to a gene. The CDR3 length is 14 residues. CDR1 is LGHNA and CDR2 is YNFKEQ in the germline V gene. The CDR3 protein is CASSQDGGADTQYF. In DNA, the CDR3 is TGTGCCAGCAGCCAAGATGGGGGGGCAGATACGCAGTATTTT.

Written as DNA, the CDR3 is TGTGCCAGCAGCACTCCGGGGGGCTTCTGGGGCTACACCTTC. It specifies CASSTPGGFWGYTF. The chain links TRBV7-2 to TRBJ1-2, with D maybe TRBD1 (6 bases). The CDR3 is made up of 14 amino acids. Per germline, CDR1 SGHTA and CDR2 FQGNSA. The V and J ends lost 5 bases and 8 bases respectively, with 18 bases between them.

The chain couples TRBV6-5 to TRBJ2-1, with 9 bases that match TRBD2. The junction had 2 bases not matched to a gene; V was cut back by 0 bases and J by 2 bases. Germline assignment: CDR1 MNHEY and CDR2 SVGAGI. This CDR3 contains 16 residues. For the CDR3, the DNA is TGTGCCAGCAGTTACTCTGCGGGAGGGGCCTACAATGAGCAGTTCTTC. Amino acids: CASSYSAGGAYNEQFF.

The V and J genes are TRBV5-6 and TRBJ2-1; a possible D gene is TRBD2 (5 bases). This CDR3 contains 18 residues. CDR1 SGHDT and CDR2 YYEEEE come from the germline V gene. Trimming stripped 3 bases from V and 0 bases from J, with 19 bases between. The CDR3, as DNA: TGTGCCAGCAGCTCAAGACCGATAGCGAGGATCTCCTACAATGAGCAGTTCTTC. This translates into CASSSRPIARISYNEQFF.